Given below is one TCR beta chain in context. In the original analysis: How many nucleated cells were present was estimated from reference gene primer amplification. Sequencing used immunoSEQ multiplex PCR; TCRdb keeps in-frame clones, though not all of them. D and trimming were read from the DNA, whereas the V and J calls and clone size are those reported in that table. The data contain about 380,000 clones, roughly 77% of them singletons. The data are from a study of blood T cell repertoires in COVID-19. Overall study context: Researchers got acute and convalescent COVID-19 samples from the United States, Italy and Spain. T cells, B-cell-depleted T cells, or PBMCs supplied cDNA or gDNA.

CDR1 and CDR2 (germline): SNHLY, FYNNEI. CDR3 length: 15 residues. The V gene end was trimmed by 5 bases and the J gene end by 4 bases; junction bases not matched to a gene: 8. This sequence joins TRBV2 and TRBJ1-3, with 7 bases that match TRBD1. The specimen was peripheral blood. This sequence originates from a human donor with acute or convalescent COVID-19. The donor label of this sample is uncertain. CDR3 protein: CASSPRGQRGNTIYF. The CDR3 DNA reads TGTGCCAGCAGTCCAAGGGGGCAGCGAGGAAACACCATATATTTT.